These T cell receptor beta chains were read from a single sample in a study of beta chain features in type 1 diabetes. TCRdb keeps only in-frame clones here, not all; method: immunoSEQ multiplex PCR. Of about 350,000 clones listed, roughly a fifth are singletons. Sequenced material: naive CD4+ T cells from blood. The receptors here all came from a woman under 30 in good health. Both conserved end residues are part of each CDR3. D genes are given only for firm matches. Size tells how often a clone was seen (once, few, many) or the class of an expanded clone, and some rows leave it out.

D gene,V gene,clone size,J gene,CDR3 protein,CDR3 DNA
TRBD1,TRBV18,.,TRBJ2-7,CASSPDRAIYEQYF,TGTGCCAGCTCACCGGACAGGGCGATCTACGAGCAGTACTTC
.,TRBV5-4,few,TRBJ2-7,CAQRGRPSYEQYF,TGTGCCCAACGCGGCCGACCTTCCTACGAGCAGTACTTC
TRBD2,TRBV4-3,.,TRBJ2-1,CASSQAGGLSSYNEQFF,TGCGCCAGCAGCCAAGCGGGGGGACTTAGCTCCTACAATGAGCAGTTCTTC
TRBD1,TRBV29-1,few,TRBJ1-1,CSVGQGAGTEAFF,TGCAGCGTTGGACAGGGGGCGGGCACTGAAGCTTTCTTT
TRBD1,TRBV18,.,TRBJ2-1,CASSPVTGTGEQFF,TGTGCCAGCTCACCTGTCACAGGGACAGGTGAGCAGTTCTTC
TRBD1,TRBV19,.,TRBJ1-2,CAVTTGNTGTRGYTF,TGTGCCGTAACGACAGGGAACACCGGCACACGTGGCTACACCTTC
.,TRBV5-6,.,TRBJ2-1,CASSAVTGGTRNNEQFF,TGTGCCAGCAGCGCCGTGACAGGTGGGACCCGAAACAATGAGCAGTTCTTC
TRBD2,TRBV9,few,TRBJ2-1,CASSEGAGGSYNEQFF,TGTGCCAGCAGCGAAGGAGCGGGGGGGTCCTACAATGAGCAGTTCTTC
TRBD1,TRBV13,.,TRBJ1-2,CASSQTGGQGYTF,TGTGCCAGCAGCCAAACAGGGGGCCAAGGCTACACCTTC
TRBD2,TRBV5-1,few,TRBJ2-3,CASSLSAGATDTQYF,TGCGCCAGCAGCTTGTCAGCGGGAGCGACAGATACGCAGTATTTT
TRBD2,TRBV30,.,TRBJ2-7,CAWSVPNSGSHEQYF,TGTGCCTGGAGTGTACCGAATAGCGGGAGCCACGAGCAGTACTTC
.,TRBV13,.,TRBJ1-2,CASRIAGRGYGYTF,TGTGCCAGCAGGATAGCAGGGAGGGGCTATGGCTACACCTTC
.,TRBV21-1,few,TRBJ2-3,CASSKDSGGASTDTQYF,TGTGCCAGCAGCAAGGATAGCGGGGGTGCTAGCACAGATACGCAGTATTTT
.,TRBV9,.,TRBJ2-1,CASSGRENEQFF,TGTGCCAGCAGCGGACGGGAGAATGAGCAGTTCTTC
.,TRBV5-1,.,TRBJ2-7,CASSTDGTTEQYF,TGCGCCAGCAGCACGGATGGAACTACCGAGCAGTACTTC
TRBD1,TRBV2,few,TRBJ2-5,CATKTGRRQETQYF,TGTGCCACCAAGACAGGGCGGCGACAAGAGACCCAGTACTTC
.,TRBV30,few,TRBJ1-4,CAWGKTGTTNEKLFF,TGTGCCTGGGGAAAGACAGGAACAACTAATGAAAAACTGTTTTTT
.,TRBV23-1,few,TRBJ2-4,CASSRQALAKNIQYF,TGCGCCAGCAGTCGACAGGCTCTAGCCAAAAACATTCAGTACTTC
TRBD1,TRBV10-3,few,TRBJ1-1,CAISDRATGEETEAFF,TGTGCCATCAGTGACCGCGCGACAGGGGAGGAGACTGAAGCTTTCTTT
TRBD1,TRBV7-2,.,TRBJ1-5,CASSSSTGGEGKHF,TGTGCCAGCAGCTCTTCGACAGGGGGAGAGGGTAAGCATTTT
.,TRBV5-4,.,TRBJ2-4,CASSLEVGQGNIQYF,TGTGCCAGCAGCTTGGAGGTGGGGCAGGGGAACATTCAGTACTTC
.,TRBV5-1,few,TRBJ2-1,CASSLEEGASYNEQFF,TGCGCCAGCAGCTTAGAGGAGGGGGCGTCCTACAATGAGCAGTTCTTC
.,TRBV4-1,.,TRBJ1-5,CASSQLGALSQPQHF,TGCGCCAGCAGCCAATTAGGGGCCCTTAGTCAGCCCCAGCATTTT
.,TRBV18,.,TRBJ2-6,CASSLRDTSGANVLTF,TGTGCCAGCTCACTCCGGGACACCTCTGGGGCCAACGTCCTGACTTTC
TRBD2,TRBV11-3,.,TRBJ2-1,CASNQAGYNEQFF,TGTGCCAGCAACCAAGCGGGGTACAATGAGCAGTTCTTC
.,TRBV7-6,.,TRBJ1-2,CASSLGEGAYGYTF,TGTGCCAGCAGCTTAGGGGAAGGGGCGTATGGCTACACCTTC
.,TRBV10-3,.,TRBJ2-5,CAISNWGVQETQYF,TGTGCCATCAGCAACTGGGGCGTTCAAGAGACCCAGTACTTC
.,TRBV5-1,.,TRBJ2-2,CASSLLNTGELFF,TGCGCCAGCAGCTTGCTCAACACCGGGGAGCTGTTTTTT
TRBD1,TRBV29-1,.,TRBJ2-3,CSVDQKGQGHGDTQYF,TGCAGCGTTGACCAGAAGGGACAGGGTCACGGGGATACGCAGTATTTT
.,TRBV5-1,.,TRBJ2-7,CASRSGGTSYEQYF,TGCGCCAGCCGAAGCGGCGGAACATCTTACGAGCAGTACTTC
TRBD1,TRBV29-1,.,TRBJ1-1,CSAAPGQGYFAEAFF,TGCAGCGCGGCCCCGGGACAGGGATATTTCGCTGAAGCTTTCTTT
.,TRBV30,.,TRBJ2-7,CAWSVRGPYEQYF,TGTGCCTGGAGTGTCAGGGGTCCCTACGAGCAGTACTTC
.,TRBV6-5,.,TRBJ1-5,CASSPRVAPRWHF,TGTGCCAGCAGCCCTCGAGTAGCGCCCCGCTGGCATTTT
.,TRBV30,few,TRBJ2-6,CGVPRVPGANVLTF,TGCGGGGTACCGAGAGTACCTGGGGCCAACGTCCTGACTTTC
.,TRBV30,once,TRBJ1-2,CAWSAEVYGYTF,TGTGCCTGGAGTGCCGAGGTCTATGGCTACACCTTC
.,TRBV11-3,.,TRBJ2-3,CASSLDSRDTQYF,TGTGCCAGCAGCTTGGACAGTAGAGATACGCAGTATTTT
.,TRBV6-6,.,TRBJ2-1,CASSRPGQNNEQFF,TGTGCCAGCAGTCGACCAGGACAGAACAATGAGCAGTTCTTC
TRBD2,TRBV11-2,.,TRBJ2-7,CASSISSGSSYEQYF,TGTGCCAGCAGCATATCTAGCGGGTCCTCCTACGAGCAGTACTTC
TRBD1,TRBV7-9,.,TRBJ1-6,CASSPGTVDSPLHF,TGTGCCAGCAGCCCTGGGACAGTTGATTCACCCCTCCACTTT
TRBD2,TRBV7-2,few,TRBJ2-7,CASSRLAGGSYEQYF,TGTGCCAGCAGTCGGCTGGCGGGAGGTTCCTACGAGCAGTACTTC
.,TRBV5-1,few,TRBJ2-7,CASSPRQNVLREQYF,TGCGCCAGCAGCCCCCGACAGAACGTCCTACGGGAGCAGTACTTC
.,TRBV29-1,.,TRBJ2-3,CSVDPQGGSTDTQYF,TGCAGCGTTGATCCCCAGGGAGGAAGCACAGATACGCAGTATTTT
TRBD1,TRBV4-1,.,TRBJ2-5,CASSQERGTVQETQYF,TGCGCCAGCAGCCAAGAAAGAGGGACAGTCCAAGAGACCCAGTACTTC
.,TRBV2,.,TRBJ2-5,CASQYQETQYF,TGTGCCAGCCAGTACCAAGAGACCCAGTACTTC
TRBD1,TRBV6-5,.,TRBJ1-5,CASSYSGGQGYPQHF,TGTGCCAGCAGTTACTCGGGGGGACAGGGGTACCCCCAGCATTTT
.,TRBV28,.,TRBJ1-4,CASSLSPKHWGEANEKLFF,TGTGCCAGCAGTTTATCCCCCAAACACTGGGGGGAAGCCAATGAAAAACTGTTTTTT
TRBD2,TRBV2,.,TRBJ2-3,CASSEGSWGRGEDTQYF,TGTGCCAGCAGTGAGGGTTCGTGGGGGCGGGGGGAAGATACGCAGTATTTT
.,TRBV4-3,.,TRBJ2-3,CASSPLIADTQYF,TGCGCCAGCAGCCCCTTGATAGCAGATACGCAGTATTTT
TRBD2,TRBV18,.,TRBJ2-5,CASSHLAVESQYF,TGTGCCAGCTCACACCTAGCGGTGGAGTCCCAGTACTTC
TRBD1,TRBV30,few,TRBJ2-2,CAWSAGQDRLNTGELFF,TGTGCCTGGAGTGCCGGACAGGACAGGCTGAACACCGGGGAGCTGTTTTTT
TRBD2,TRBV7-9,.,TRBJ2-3,CASSPQEGRGSTQYF,TGTGCCAGCAGCCCACAAGAGGGGCGGGGGTCTACGCAGTATTTT
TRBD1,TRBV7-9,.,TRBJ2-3,CASSFDRGGELGTQYF,TGTGCCAGCAGCTTCGACAGGGGAGGAGAACTAGGCACGCAGTATTTT
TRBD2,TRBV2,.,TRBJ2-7,CASRSGTSGSMGEQYF,TGTGCCAGCAGATCCGGGACTAGCGGGAGTATGGGTGAGCAGTACTTC
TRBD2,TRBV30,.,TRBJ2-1,CAWSVGAGPNEQFF,TGTGCCTGGAGTGTGGGAGCGGGACCCAATGAGCAGTTCTTC